Presented here are 10 T cell receptor beta chains from one specimen sequenced in a study of beta chain features in type 1 diabetes. Expressed TCRB transcripts got sequenced, as all isolated RNA was reverse transcribed. Repertoires were generated with immunoSEQ multiplex PCR, while TCRdb's copy carries only in-frame clones and drops some. The sample has nearly 350,000 clones, around 7.6% seen once. The specimen was central memory CD4+ T cells from blood. All receptors derive from a woman younger than 30 in good health.

This clone came up many times. The chain couples TRBV6-1 to TRBJ2-4, with no clear D. The CDR3 spans 15 residues. The V end lost 4 bases, the J end lost 0 bases, and 10 bases lay between the germline ends. From germline, CDR1 is MNHNS and CDR2 SASEGT. The CDR3 loop is CASSGLSLAKNIQYF. Here the CDR3 DNA reads TGTGCCAGCAGTGGGCTATCTTTAGCCAAAAACATTCAGTACTTC.

The CDR3 DNA reads TGTGCCAGCAGCAATGGGGGGACAACCGTCTTCCTAATTAATGAGCAGTTCTTC. Translation: CASSNGGTTVFLINEQFF. The genes are TRBV21-1 and TRBJ2-1. TRBV21-1 counts as a pseudogene. The CDR3 extends over 18 amino acids.

There are a few counts of this clone. The genes are TRBV27 and TRBJ1-2, with D tentatively TRBD1 (6 bases). The length of the CDR3 is 12 residues. Germline V lookup: CDR1 MNHEY, CDR2 SMNVEV (reference sequence). Trimming pared 2 bases from V and 13 bases from J, leaving 14 bases between. The DNA of the CDR3 is TGTGCCAGCAGTTTAACACAGGGCCCGGTCACCTTC. As protein: CASSLTQGPVTF.

V usage is TRBV6-4 and J usage is TRBJ2-7; 8 bases fit TRBD1. The J segment lost 2 bases and the V segment lost 2 bases, leaving 5 bases of the junction unmatched. In germline, CDR1 is MRHNA, CDR2 SNTAGT. This CDR3 has 15 amino acids. DNA for the CDR3: TGTGCCAGCAGTGACCCGACAGGGGATCCCTACGAGCAGTACTTC. Amino acid sequence: CASSDPTGDPYEQYF.

This clone occurred many times. The chain has TRBV7-8 and TRBJ2-7; D uncertain. Trimming removed 5 bases from V and 9 bases from J, with 17 bases in between. The CDR3 totals 13 residues. Per germline, CDR1 SGHVS and CDR2 FQNEAQ. CDR3 sequence reads: CASSRAWIPGQYF. In nucleotides, the CDR3 is TGTGCCAGCAGCCGGGCTTGGATACCTGGGCAGTACTTC.

The rearrangement links TRBV7-9 to TRBJ1-2; no definite D call. The CDR3 loop spans 12 amino acids. The germline V gene encodes CDR1 SEHNR and CDR2 FQNEAQ (reference sequence). V shed 3 bases and J shed 1 base, with 3 bases lying between them. The CDR3 nucleotides are TGTGCCAGCAGCTTGAATAACTATGGCTACACCTTC. It encodes CASSLNNYGYTF.

V and J are TRBV6-1 and TRBJ1-2; 7 bases are a match to TRBD1. The CDR3 covers 13 residues. V was clipped by 6 bases and J by 6 bases; unmatched bases: 7. The germline V gene has CDR1 MNHNS and CDR2 SASEGT. CDR3 residues: CASRGDRVDGYTF. Here the CDR3 DNA reads TGTGCCAGCAGAGGAGACAGGGTCGATGGCTACACCTTC.

This clone has only a few counts. This chain connects TRBV18 to TRBJ1-1; a weak D match, TRBD1 (5 bases). Germline CDR1 reads KGHSH; CDR2 reads LQKENI. CDR3 length: 14 amino acids. Trimming removed 3 bases from V and 1 base from J, with 9 bases in between. The DNA for the CDR3 is TGTGCCAGCTCACCGGGGCTAACGAACACTGAAGCTTTCTTT. Translated: CASSPGLTNTEAFF.

The chain couples TRBV9 to TRBJ2-3; TRBD1 agrees at 7 bases. The CDR3 is made up of 15 amino acids. The germline CDR1 and CDR2 sequences are SGDLS and YYNGEE. Trimming cost V 3 bases and J 2 bases; bases outside gene matches: 6. The CDR3 DNA reads TGTGCCAGCAGCGCTCAGGGGGAAGCCACAGATACGCAGTATTTT. Its protein product is CASSAQGEATDTQYF.

The sample holds a few counts of this clone. The gene calls are TRBV7-2 and TRBJ2-5; D remains unclear. Deletions cut 4 bases from V and 2 bases from J, with 8 bases between. The germline V gene encodes CDR1 SGHTA and CDR2 FQGNSA. This CDR3 contains 13 residues. CDR3 DNA: TGTGCCAGCAGCTCTGGGATGCAAGAGACCCAGTACTTC. Translating it yields CASSSGMQETQYF.